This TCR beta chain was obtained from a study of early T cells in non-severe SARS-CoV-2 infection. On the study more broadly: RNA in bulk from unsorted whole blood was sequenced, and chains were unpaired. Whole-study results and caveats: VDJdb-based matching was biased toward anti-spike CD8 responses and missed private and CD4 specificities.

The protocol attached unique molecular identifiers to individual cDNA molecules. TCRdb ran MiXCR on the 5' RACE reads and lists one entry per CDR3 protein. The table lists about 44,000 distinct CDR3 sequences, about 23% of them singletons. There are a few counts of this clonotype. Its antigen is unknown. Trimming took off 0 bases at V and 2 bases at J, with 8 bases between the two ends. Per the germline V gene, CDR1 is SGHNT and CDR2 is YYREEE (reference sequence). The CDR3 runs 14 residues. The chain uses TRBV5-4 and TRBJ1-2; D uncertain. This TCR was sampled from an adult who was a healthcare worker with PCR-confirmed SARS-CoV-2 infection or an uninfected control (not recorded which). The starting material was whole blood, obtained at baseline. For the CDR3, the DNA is TGTGCCAGCAGCTTGGAGGTGCAAAACTATGGCTACACCTTC. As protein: CASSLEVQNYGYTF.